This T cell receptor (beta chain) was identified during a study of cytomegalovirus exposure and HLA in healthy donors. Whole-study findings and limits: The number of N-insertions in an Asian-associated ancestry cluster was reportedly below the roughly 660-donor mean in a later analysis.

The PCR made use of 60 Vbeta and 13 Jbeta primers. Assay used: immunoSEQ multiplex PCR; TCRdb lists only in-frame clones, some missing. The data show some 200,000 clones, about four fifths seen once. The CDR3 covers 16 residues. Germline CDR1 and CDR2: SGHNT and YYREEE (reference sequence). V lost 4 bases, J lost 4 bases, and 6 bases stayed unmatched. As for this clone: What it recognizes is unknown.

The specimen sequenced was PBMCs. The clonotype originates from a female donor in good health and CMV-seronegative. The chain is built from TRBV5-4 and TRBJ2-3, with 13 bases matching TRBD2. DNA of the CDR3: TGTGCCAGCAGCGCCTGGACTAGCGGGGGCCCAGATACGCAGTATTTT. As protein: CASSAWTSGGPDTQYF.